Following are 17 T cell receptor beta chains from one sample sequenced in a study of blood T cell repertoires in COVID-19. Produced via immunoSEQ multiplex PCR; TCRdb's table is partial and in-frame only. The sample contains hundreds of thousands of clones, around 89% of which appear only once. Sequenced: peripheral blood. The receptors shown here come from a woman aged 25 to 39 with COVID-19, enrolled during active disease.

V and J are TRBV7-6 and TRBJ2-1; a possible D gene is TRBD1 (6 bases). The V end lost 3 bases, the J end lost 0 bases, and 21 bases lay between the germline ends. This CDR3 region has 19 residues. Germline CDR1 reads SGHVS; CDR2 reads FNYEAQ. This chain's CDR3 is CASSFGGQQSPSSYNEQFF. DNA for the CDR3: TGTGCCAGCAGCTTCGGTGGACAGCAATCCCCCAGCTCCTACAATGAGCAGTTCTTC.

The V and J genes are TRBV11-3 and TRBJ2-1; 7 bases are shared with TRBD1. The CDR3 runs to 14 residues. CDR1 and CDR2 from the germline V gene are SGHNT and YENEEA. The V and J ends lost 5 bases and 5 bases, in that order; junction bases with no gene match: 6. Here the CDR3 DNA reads TGTGCCAGCAGCCCACAGGGGCCCCACAATGAGCAGTTCTTC. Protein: CASSPQGPHNEQFF.

CDR3 sequence reads: CASSELADHYNEQFF. The CDR3 coding sequence is TGTGCCAGCAGTGAACTAGCGGACCATTACAATGAGCAGTTCTTC. The chain combines TRBV5-4 with TRBJ2-1; 8 bases are a match to TRBD2. V trimming: 5 bases; J trimming: 4 bases; junction bases outside the gene matches: 8. The germline V gene has CDR1 SGHNT and CDR2 YYREEE (reference sequence). The CDR3 has 15 residues.

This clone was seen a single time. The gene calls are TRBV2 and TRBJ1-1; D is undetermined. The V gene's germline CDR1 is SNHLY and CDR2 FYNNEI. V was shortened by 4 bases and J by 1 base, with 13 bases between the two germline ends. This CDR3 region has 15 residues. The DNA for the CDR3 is TGTGCCAGCAGTGTAAGGCCAGGAGGGAACACTGAAGCTTTCTTT. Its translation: CASSVRPGGNTEAFF.

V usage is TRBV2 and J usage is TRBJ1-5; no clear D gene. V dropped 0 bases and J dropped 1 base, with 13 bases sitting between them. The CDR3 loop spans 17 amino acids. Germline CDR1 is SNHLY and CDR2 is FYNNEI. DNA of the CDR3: TGTGCCAGCAGTGAAGCAGGAGGAGGTTTCAGCAATCAGCCCCAGCATTTT. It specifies CASSEAGGGFSNQPQHF.

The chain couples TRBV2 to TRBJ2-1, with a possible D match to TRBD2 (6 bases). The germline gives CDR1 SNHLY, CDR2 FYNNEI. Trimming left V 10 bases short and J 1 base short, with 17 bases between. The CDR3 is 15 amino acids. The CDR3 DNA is TGTGCCACCATGCCCGGTGGGGGGTCCTACAATGAGCAGTTCTTC. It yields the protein CATMPGGGSYNEQFF.

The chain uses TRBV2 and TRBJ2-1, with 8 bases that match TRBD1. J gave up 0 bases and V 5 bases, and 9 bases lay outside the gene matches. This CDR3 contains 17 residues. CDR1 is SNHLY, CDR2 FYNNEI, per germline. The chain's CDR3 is CASSYSGTGSSYNEQFF. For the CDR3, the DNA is TGTGCCAGCAGTTACTCCGGGACAGGAAGCTCCTACAATGAGCAGTTCTTC.

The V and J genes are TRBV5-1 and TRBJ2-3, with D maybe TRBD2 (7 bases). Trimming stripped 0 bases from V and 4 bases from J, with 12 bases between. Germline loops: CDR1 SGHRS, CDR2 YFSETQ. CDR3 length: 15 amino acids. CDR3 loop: CASSLGGGSADTQYF. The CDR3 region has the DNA TGCGCCAGCAGCTTGGGCGGGGGCAGCGCAGATACGCAGTATTTT.

CDR3 in amino acids: CASRQGYLDYGYTF. The CDR3 DNA is TGTGCCAGCAGACAGGGGTACTTGGACTATGGCTACACCTTC. The chain has TRBV6-5 and TRBJ1-2; TRBD1 aligns across 7 bases. Germline assignment: CDR1 MNHEY and CDR2 SVGAGI. With 6 bases clipped from V and 3 bases from J, the junction kept 7 bases outside the gene matches. The CDR3 runs to 14 residues.

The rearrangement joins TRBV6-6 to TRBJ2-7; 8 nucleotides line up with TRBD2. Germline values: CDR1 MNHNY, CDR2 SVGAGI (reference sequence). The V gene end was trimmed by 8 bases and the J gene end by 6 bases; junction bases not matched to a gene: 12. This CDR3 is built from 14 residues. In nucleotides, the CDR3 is TGTGCCAGCGGGACCGGGACTAGAACCTCCGAGCAGTACGTC. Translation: CASGTGTRTSEQYV.

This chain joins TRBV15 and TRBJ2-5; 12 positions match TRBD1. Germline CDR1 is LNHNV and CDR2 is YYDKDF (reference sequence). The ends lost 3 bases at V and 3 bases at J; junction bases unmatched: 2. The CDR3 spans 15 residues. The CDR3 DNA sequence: TGTGCCACCAGCAGCGGGACAGGGGGCGAAGAGACCCAGTACTTC. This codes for CATSSGTGGEETQYF.

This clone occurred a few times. The CDR3 nucleotides are TGTGCCAGCAGCCGGCTAGGGGGTTTGGAGACCCAGTACTTC. Translating it yields CASSRLGGLETQYF. The chain joins TRBV3-1 (or the pseudogene TRBV3-2) to TRBJ2-5, with D perhaps matching TRBD1 (6 bases). The CDR3 has 14 residues. CDR1 and CDR2 (germline): LGHDT, YNNKEL (reference sequence). Trimming cost V 4 bases and J 5 bases, with 14 bases left between them.

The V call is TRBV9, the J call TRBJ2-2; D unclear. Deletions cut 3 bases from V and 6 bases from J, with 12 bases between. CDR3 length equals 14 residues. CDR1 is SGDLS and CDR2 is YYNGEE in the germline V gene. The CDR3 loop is CASSAPLRSGELFF. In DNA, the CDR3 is TGTGCCAGCAGCGCTCCCCTGCGGTCCGGGGAGCTGTTTTTT.

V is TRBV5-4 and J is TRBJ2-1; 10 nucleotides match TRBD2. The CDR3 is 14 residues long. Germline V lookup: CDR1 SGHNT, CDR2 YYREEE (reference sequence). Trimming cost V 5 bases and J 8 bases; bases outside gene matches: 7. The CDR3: CASSSGTSVDEQFF. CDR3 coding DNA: TGTGCCAGCAGTTCCGGGACTAGCGTCGATGAGCAGTTCTTC.

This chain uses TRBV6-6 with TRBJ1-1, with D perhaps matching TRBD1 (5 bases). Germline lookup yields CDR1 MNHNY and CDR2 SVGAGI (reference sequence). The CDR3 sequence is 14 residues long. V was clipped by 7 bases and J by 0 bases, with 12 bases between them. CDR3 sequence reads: CASTSAGLNTEAFF. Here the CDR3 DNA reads TGTGCCAGCACCTCGGCAGGGTTGAACACTGAAGCTTTCTTT.

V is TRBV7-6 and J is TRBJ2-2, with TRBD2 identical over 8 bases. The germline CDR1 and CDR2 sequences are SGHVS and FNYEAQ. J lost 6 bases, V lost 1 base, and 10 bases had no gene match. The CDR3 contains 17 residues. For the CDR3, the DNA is TGTGCCAGCAGCTTAGAATTGGACGGGAGGGCGGCCGGGGAGCTGTTTTTT. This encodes CASSLELDGRAAGELFF.

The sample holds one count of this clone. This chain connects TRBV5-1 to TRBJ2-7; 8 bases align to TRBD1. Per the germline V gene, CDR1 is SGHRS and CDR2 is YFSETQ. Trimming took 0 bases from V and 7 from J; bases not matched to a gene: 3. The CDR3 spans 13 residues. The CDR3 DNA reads TGCGCCAGCAGCTTGGGACAGGGGTGGGAGCAGTACTTC. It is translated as CASSLGQGWEQYF.